This TCR beta chain was recovered during a study of neurological immune-mediated disorders. Study-wide results and caveats: One related-CDR3 cluster, identified by phylogenetic grouping, held the repertoires of 18 of 34 multiple sclerosis patients and was a possible signature. The greatest TCR clonal expansion occurred in HTLV-1-associated myelopathy and the least in multiple sclerosis, which fell below healthy controls.

This CDR3 contains 14 residues. Trimming cost V 5 bases and J 2 bases, with 16 bases left between them. Germline assignment: CDR1 DFQATT and CDR2 SNEGSKA (reference sequence). The cDNA came from 5'RACE with 10-nucleotide random UMIs. Using its own MiXCR run on the 5' RACE reads, TCRdb lists one record per CDR3 protein. The sample carries under 75,000 distinct CDR3 sequences, 5.2% recorded once. This clonotype was detected many times. What it binds is not known. The source material was PBMCs. This chain uses TRBV20-1 with TRBJ2-7; maybe TRBD2 (5 bases). This clonotype was sampled from a human donor with multiple sclerosis. The donor label of this sample is uncertain. The CDR3 nucleotides read TGCAGTGCTGAGTCCGGACTCGGGACCTACGAGCAGTACTTC. This sequence encodes CSAESGLGTYEQYF.